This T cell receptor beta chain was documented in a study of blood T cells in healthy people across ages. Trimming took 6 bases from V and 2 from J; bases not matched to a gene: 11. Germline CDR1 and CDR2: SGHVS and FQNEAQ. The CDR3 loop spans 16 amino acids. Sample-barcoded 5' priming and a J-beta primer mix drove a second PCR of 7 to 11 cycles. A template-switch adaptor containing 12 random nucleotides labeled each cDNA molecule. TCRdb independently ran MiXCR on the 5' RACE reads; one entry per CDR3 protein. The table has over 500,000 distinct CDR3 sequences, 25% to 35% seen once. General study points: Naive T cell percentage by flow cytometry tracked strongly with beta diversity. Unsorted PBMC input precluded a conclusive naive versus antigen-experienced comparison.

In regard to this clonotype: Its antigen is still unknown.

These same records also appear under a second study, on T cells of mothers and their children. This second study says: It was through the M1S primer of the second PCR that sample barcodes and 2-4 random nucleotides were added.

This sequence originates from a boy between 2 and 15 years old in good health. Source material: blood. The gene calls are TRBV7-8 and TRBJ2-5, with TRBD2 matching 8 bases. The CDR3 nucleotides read TGTGCCAGCAGTCAACGGGCTAGCGGGTTACAAGAGACCCAGTACTTC. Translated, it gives CASSQRASGLQETQYF. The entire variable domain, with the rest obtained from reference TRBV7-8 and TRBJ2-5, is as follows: GAGVSQSPRYKVAKRGQDVALRCDPISGHVSLFWYQQALGQGPEFLTYFQNEAQLDKSGLPSDRFFAERPEGSVSTLKIQRTQQEDSAVYLCASSQRASGLQETQYFGPGTRLLVL.